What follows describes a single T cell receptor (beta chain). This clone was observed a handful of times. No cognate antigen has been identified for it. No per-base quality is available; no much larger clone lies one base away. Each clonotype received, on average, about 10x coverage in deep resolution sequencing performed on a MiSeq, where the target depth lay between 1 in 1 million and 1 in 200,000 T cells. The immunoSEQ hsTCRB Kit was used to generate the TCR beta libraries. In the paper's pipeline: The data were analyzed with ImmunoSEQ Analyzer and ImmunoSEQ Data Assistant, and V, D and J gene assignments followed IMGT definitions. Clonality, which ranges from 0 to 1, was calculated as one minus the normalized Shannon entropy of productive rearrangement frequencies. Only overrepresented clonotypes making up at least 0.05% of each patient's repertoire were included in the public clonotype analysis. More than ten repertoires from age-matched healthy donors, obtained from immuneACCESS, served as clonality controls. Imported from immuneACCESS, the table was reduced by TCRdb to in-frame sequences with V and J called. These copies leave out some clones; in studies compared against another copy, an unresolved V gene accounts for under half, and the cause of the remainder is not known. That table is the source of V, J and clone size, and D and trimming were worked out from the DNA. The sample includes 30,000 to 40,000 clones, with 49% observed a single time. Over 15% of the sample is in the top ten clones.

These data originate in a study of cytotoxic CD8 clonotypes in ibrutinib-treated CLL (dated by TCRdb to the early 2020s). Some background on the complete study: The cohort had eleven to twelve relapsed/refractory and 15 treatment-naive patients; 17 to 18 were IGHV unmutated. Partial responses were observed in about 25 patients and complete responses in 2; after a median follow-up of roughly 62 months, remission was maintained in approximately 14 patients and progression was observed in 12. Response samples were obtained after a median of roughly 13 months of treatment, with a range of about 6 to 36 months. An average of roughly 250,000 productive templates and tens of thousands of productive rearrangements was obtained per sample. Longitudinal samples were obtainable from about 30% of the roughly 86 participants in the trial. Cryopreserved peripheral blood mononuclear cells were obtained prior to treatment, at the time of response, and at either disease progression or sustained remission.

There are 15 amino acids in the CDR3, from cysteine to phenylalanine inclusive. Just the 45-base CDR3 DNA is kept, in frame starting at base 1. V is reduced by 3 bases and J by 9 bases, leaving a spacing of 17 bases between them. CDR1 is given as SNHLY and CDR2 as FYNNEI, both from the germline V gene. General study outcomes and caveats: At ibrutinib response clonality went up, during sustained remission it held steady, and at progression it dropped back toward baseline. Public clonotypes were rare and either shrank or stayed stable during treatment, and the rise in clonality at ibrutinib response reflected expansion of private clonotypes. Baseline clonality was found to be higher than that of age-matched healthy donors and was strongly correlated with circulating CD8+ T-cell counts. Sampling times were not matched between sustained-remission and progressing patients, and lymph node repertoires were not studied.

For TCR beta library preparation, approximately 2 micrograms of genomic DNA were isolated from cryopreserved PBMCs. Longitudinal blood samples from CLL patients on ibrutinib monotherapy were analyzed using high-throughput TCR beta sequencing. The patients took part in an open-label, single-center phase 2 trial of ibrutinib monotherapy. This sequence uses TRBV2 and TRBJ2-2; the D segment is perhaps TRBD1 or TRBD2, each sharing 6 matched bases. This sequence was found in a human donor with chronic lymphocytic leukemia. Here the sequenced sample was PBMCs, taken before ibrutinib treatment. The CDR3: CASSDGRGGIRELFF. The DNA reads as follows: TGTGCCAGCAGTGACGGCAGGGGAGGAATTAGGGAGCTGTTTTTT. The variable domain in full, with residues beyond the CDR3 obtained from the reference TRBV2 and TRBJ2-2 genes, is EPEVTQTPSHQVTQMGQEVILRCVPISNHLYFYWYRQILGQKVEFLVSFYNNEISEKSEIFDDQFSVERPDGSNFTLKIRSTKLEDSAMYFCASSDGRGGIRELFFGEGSRLTVL.